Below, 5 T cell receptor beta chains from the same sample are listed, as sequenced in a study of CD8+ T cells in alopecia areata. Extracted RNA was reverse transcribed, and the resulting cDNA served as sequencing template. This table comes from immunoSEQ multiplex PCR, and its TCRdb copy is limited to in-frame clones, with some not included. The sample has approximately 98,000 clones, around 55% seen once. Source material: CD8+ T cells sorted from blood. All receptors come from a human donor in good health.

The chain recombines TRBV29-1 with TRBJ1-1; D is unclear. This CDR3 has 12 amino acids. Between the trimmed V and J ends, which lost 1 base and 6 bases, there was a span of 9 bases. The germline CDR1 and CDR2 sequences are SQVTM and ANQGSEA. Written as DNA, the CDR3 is TGCAGCGTTGAAGGCAGAAGCCCTGAAGCTTTCTTT. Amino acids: CSVEGRSPEAFF.

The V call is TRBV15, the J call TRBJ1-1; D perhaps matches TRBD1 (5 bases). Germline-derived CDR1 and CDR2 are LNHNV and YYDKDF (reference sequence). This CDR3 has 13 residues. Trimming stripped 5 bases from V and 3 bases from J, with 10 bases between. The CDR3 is CATSGRGHTEAFF. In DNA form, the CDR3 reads TGTGCCACCAGCGGAAGGGGACACACTGAAGCTTTCTTT.

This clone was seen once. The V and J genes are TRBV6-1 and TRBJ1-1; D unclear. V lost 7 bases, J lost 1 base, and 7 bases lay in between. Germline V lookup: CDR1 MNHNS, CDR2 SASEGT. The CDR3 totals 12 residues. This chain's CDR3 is CASIQQNTEAFF. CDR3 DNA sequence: TGTGCCAGCATCCAACAGAACACTGAAGCTTTCTTT.

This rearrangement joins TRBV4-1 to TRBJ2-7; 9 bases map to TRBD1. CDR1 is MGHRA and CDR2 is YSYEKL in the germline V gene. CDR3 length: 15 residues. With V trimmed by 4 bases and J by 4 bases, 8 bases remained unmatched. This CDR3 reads CASSLGTGTGYEQYF. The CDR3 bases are TGCGCCAGCAGCCTAGGGACTGGGACAGGGTACGAGCAGTACTTC.

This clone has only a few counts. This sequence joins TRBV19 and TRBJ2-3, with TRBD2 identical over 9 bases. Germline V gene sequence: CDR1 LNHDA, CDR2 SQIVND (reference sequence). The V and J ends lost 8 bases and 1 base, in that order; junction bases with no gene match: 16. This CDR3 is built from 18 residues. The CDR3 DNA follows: TGTGCCAGTCCCCAGCGGGCGGGGGGGGCCCGGGGCACAGATACGCAGTATTTT. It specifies CASPQRAGGARGTDTQYF.